One sample yielded the 7 T cell receptor beta chains listed below, sequenced in a study of blood T cell repertoires in COVID-19. Assay used: immunoSEQ multiplex PCR; TCRdb lists only in-frame clones, some missing. The repertoire holds a few hundred thousand clones, with 82% as singletons. Sequencing was carried out using peripheral blood. All receptors derive from a woman between 18 and 29 years old with acute or convalescent COVID-19.

There are a few counts of this clone. The chain links TRBV27 to TRBJ1-2; 9 nucleotides agree with TRBD1. Per germline, CDR1 MNHEY and CDR2 SMNVEV (reference sequence). The ends lost 5 bases at V and 2 bases at J; junction bases unmatched: 3. This CDR3 has 14 residues. In DNA, the CDR3 is TGTGCCAGCAGTATTGGGACAGGGAACTATGGCTACACCTTC. Amino acid sequence: CASSIGTGNYGYTF.

This chain joins TRBV28 and TRBJ2-5; TRBD1 matches 7 bases. The CDR3 is made up of 14 amino acids. CDR1 MDHEN and CDR2 SYDVKM come from the germline V gene. V was pared by 6 bases and J by 4 bases, with 8 bases of the junction left unmatched. This CDR3 is CASSLRGTAETQYF. The CDR3 DNA sequence: TGTGCCAGCAGCTTGAGAGGGACAGCAGAGACCCAGTACTTC.

The rearrangement joins TRBV19 to TRBJ1-1, with a weak D call TRBD1 (6 bases). This CDR3 contains 15 residues. Per the germline V gene, CDR1 is LNHDA and CDR2 is SQIVND (reference sequence). Trimming stripped 7 bases from V and 0 bases from J, with 15 bases between. For the CDR3, the DNA is TGTGCCAGTACCCCACAGGGCGTTTTGAACACTGAAGCTTTCTTT. This encodes CASTPQGVLNTEAFF.

J is TRBJ1-2 and V is TRBV24-1, with a tentative D call TRBD1 (6 bases). The V gene's germline CDR1 is KGHDR and CDR2 SFDVKD. V lost 5 bases and J 0 bases, leaving 9 bases between the germline ends. This CDR3 region has 14 residues. The CDR3 is CATSGGQSNYGYTF. The CDR3, as DNA: TGTGCCACCAGTGGCGGACAGTCTAACTATGGCTACACCTTC.

This clone has only one observation. This CDR3 reads CASGTEDRDPMNTEAFF. The CDR3 region has the DNA TGCGCCAGCGGAACAGAGGACAGGGATCCCATGAACACTGAAGCTTTCTTT. This rearrangement joins TRBV10-2 to TRBJ1-1, with 8 bases matching TRBD1. Germline loops: CDR1 WSHSY, CDR2 SAAADI. The V segment lost 8 bases and the J segment 0 bases; nucleotides outside the gene matches: 14. The CDR3 sequence is 17 residues long.

The V and J genes are TRBV18 and TRBJ2-1; 10 bases are shared with TRBD2. Trimming at V came to 5 bases and at J to 3 bases, leaving 10 bases not matched to a gene. CDR1 KGHSH and CDR2 LQKENI come from the germline V gene. The CDR3 is 17 amino acids. The CDR3 loop reads CASSRASGSGVYNEQFF. The CDR3 DNA reads TGTGCCAGCTCAAGGGCTAGCGGGAGTGGGGTCTACAATGAGCAGTTCTTC.

Here the CDR3 reads CASSEGNRGYGETQYF. The CDR3 region has the DNA TGTGCCAGCAGTGAGGGGAACAGGGGATACGGGGAGACCCAGTACTTC. The chain uses TRBV25-1 and TRBJ2-5, with TRBD1 matching over 7 bases. V was clipped by 3 bases and J by 5 bases; unmatched bases: 12. This CDR3 is built from 16 residues. The germline gives CDR1 MGHDK, CDR2 SYGVNS.